Listed below are T cell receptor beta chains from one sample, sequenced in a study of blood T cell repertoires in COVID-19. The protocol was immunoSEQ multiplex PCR, while the TCRdb copy is restricted to in-frame clones and leaves out a portion. The top ten hold approximately 9% of the sample, which has 65,000 to 95,000 clones, roughly 89% seen once. The sequenced sample was peripheral blood. The source is a man older than 75 with acute or convalescent COVID-19. Each CDR3 is given with its conserved first and last residue. Each record gives: V gene, D gene, J gene, CDR3 protein, CDR3 DNA. The D gene is left open where the match is weak.

v_call: TRBV13
d_call: TRBD1
j_call: TRBJ1-2
cdr3_aa: CASSSLPGTGAGNGYTF
cdr3_nt: TGTGCCAGCAGCTCCCTCCCCGGGACAGGGGCTGGGAACGGCTACACCTTC

v_call: TRBV2
d_call: -
j_call: TRBJ2-3
cdr3_aa: CASSVQGTGLDTQYF
cdr3_nt: TGTGCCAGCAGCGTACAGGGGACTGGTTTGGATACGCAGTATTTT

v_call: TRBV7-2
d_call: TRBD2
j_call: TRBJ2-3
cdr3_aa: CASSLGGRTTDTQYF
cdr3_nt: TGTGCCAGCAGCTTAGGCGGGAGGACCACAGATACGCAGTATTTT

v_call: TRBV14
d_call: -
j_call: TRBJ1-2
cdr3_aa: CASSQDWRGYTF
cdr3_nt: TGTGCCAGCAGCCAAGATTGGCGGGGCTACACCTTC

v_call: TRBV21-1
d_call: -
j_call: TRBJ1-2
cdr3_aa: CASSIEDNYGYTF
cdr3_nt: TGTGCCAGCAGCATTGAGGATAACTATGGCTACACCTTC

v_call: TRBV11-2
d_call: -
j_call: TRBJ2-7
cdr3_aa: CASAGAISYEQYF
cdr3_nt: TGTGCCAGCGCAGGGGCTATATCCTACGAGCAGTACTTC

v_call: TRBV5-4
d_call: TRBD2
j_call: TRBJ2-3
cdr3_aa: CASSLWIAGIPTDTQYF
cdr3_nt: TGTGCCAGCAGCTTGTGGATAGCGGGAATCCCCACAGATACGCAGTATTTT

v_call: TRBV29-1
d_call: -
j_call: TRBJ1-2
cdr3_aa: CSVEGAPNYGYTF
cdr3_nt: TGCAGCGTTGAGGGGGCTCCTAACTATGGCTACACCTTC

v_call: TRBV7-9
d_call: -
j_call: TRBJ1-6
cdr3_aa: CASSLVGGIRSPLHF
cdr3_nt: TGTGCCAGCAGCTTAGTGGGGGGAATACGTTCACCCCTCCACTTT

v_call: TRBV28
d_call: -
j_call: TRBJ1-6
cdr3_aa: CASSAEQTSSYNSPLHF
cdr3_nt: TGTGCCAGCAGTGCTGAACAGACGAGCTCCTATAATTCACCCCTCCACTTT

v_call: TRBV5-5
d_call: -
j_call: TRBJ1-3
cdr3_aa: CASSSSSGNTIYF
cdr3_nt: TGTGCCAGCAGCTCGAGCTCTGGAAACACCATATATTTT

v_call: TRBV9
d_call: TRBD1
j_call: TRBJ1-2
cdr3_aa: CASSEGTGVGGYTF
cdr3_nt: TGTGCCAGCAGCGAAGGGACAGGGGTCGGGGGCTACACCTTC

v_call: TRBV5-1
d_call: TRBD2
j_call: TRBJ2-3
cdr3_aa: CASSPGTSGSTDTQYF
cdr3_nt: TGCGCCAGCAGCCCCGGGACTAGCGGGAGCACAGATACGCAGTATTTT

v_call: TRBV19
d_call: TRBD1
j_call: TRBJ1-3
cdr3_aa: CASTNRGGNTIYF
cdr3_nt: TGTGCCAGTACCAACAGGGGTGGAAACACCATATATTTT

v_call: TRBV7-9
d_call: -
j_call: TRBJ1-4
cdr3_aa: CASSLGGLTGEKLFF
cdr3_nt: TGTGCCAGCAGCTTAGGGGGTTTAACAGGGGAAAAACTGTTTTTT